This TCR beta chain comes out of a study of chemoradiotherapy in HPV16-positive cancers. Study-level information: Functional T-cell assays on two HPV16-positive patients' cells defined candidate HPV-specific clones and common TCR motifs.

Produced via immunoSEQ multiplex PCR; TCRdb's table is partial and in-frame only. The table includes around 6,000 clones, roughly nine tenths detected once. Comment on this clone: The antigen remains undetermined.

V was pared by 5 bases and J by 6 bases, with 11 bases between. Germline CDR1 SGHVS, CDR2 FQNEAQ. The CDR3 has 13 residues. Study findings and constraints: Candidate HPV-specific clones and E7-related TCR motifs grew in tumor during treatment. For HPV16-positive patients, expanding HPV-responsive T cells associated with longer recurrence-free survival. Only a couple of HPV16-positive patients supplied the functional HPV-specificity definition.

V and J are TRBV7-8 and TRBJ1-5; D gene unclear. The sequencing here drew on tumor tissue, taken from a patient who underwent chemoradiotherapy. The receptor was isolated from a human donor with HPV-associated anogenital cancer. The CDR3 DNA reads TGTGCCAGCAGCCCGGACGTGGGTCAGCCCCAGCATTTT. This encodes CASSPDVGQPQHF.